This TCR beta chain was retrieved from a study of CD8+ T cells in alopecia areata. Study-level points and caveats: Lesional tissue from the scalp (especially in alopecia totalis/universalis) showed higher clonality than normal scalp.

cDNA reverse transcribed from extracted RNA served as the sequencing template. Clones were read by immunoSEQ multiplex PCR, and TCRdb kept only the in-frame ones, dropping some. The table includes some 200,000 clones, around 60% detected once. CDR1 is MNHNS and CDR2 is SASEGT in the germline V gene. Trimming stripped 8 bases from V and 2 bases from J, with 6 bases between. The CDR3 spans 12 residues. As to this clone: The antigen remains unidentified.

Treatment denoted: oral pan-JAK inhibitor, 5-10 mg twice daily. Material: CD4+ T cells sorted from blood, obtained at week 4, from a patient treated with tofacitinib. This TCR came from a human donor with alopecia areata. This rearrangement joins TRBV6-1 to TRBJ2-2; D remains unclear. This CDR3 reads CASRRNTGELFF. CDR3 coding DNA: TGTGCCAGCCGTAGAAACACCGGGGAGCTGTTTTTT.